This T cell receptor beta chain was profiled in a study of Ad26.COV2.S vaccination and SARS-CoV-2 variants. Study in general: Ad26.COV2.S was injected intramuscularly once or twice, 56 days apart.

As concerns this clone: The antigen is undetermined.

The CDR3 runs to 14 residues. Trimming pared 0 bases from V and 6 bases from J, leaving 10 bases between. Germline V gene data show CDR1 as SGDLS and CDR2 as YYNGEE. Treatment meaning: around 19 received Ad26.COV2.S at low or high dose, single or two shots; five or six received placebo; per-sample allocation not given. Sample collection was performed on day 63 after the first vaccine or placebo injection. Within Boston, the person who donated was an adult of 18-55 years. Here immunoSEQ multiplex PCR was the method, and the copy in TCRdb shows in-frame clones only, minus some. Among 250,000 to 300,000 clones listed, about 87% were seen once. General study findings and limits: Quantification of TCR breadth and depth may have yielded underestimates of total T cell responses. Spike-specific TCR breadth was greater in vaccine than placebo recipients.

Sequenced here: peripheral blood, sampled in a trial of Ad26.COV2.S vaccine versus placebo. The sequence was collected from a person between 18 and 59 years old who received the Ad26.COV2.S COVID-19 vaccine or a placebo. V usage is TRBV9 and J usage is TRBJ1-5; D is unresolved. The DNA of the CDR3 is TGTGCCAGCAGCGTAGATCTGGAAGGTCAGCCCCAGCATTTT. This sequence encodes CASSVDLEGQPQHF.